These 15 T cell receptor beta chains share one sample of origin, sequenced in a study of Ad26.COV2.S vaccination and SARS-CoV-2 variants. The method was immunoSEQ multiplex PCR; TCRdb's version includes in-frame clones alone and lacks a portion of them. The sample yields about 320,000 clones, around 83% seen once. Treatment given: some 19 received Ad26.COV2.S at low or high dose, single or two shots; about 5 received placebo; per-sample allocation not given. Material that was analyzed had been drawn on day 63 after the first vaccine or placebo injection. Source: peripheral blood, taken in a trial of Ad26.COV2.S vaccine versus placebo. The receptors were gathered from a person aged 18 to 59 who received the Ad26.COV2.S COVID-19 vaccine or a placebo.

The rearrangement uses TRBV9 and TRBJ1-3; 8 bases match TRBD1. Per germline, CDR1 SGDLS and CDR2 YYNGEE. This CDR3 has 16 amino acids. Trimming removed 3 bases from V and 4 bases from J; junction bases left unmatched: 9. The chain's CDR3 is CASSASQGVKGNTIYF. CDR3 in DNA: TGTGCCAGCAGCGCTTCACAGGGGGTGAAAGGAAACACCATATATTTT.

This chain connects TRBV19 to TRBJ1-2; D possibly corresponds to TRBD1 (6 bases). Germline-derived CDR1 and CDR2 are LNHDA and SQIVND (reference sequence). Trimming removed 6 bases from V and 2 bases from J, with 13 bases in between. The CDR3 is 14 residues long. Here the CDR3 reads CASRADRINYGYTF. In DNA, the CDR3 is TGTGCCAGTAGAGCGGACAGAATAAACTATGGCTACACCTTC.

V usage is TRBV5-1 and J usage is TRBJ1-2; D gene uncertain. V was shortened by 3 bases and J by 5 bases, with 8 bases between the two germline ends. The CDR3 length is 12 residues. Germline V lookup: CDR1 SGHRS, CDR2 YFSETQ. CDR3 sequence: CASSSGIYGYTF. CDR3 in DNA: TGCGCCAGCAGCTCGGGGATTTATGGCTACACCTTC.

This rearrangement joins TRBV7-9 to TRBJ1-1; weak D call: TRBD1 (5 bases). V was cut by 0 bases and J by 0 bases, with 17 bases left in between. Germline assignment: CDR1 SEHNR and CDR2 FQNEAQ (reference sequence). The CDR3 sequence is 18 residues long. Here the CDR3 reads CASSLAGPESGMNTEAFF. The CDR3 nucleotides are TGTGCCAGCAGCTTAGCGGGGCCGGAGTCGGGTATGAACACTGAAGCTTTCTTT. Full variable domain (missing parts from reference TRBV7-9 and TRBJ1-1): DTGVSQNPRHKITKRGQNVTFRCDPISEHNRLYWYRQTLGQGPEFLTYFQNEAQLEKSRLLSDRFSAERPKGSFSTLEIQRTEQGDSAMYLCASSLAGPESGMNTEAFFGQGTRLTVV.

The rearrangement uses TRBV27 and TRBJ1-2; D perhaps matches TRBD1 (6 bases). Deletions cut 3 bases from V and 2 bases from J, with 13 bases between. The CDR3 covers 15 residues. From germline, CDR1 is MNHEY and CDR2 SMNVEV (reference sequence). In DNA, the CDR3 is TGTGCCAGCAGTTTCGACAGGCTCAACAACTATGGCTACACCTTC. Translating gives CASSFDRLNNYGYTF.

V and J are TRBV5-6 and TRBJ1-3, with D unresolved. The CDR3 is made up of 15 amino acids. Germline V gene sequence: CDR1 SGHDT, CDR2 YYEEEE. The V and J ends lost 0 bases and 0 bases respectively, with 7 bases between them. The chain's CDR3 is CASSLVYPSGNTIYF. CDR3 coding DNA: TGTGCCAGCAGCTTGGTGTATCCCTCTGGAAACACCATATATTTT.

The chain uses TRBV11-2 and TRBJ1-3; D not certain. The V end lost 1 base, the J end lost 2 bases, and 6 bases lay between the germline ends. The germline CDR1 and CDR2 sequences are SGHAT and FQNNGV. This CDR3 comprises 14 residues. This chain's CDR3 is CASSLARAGNTIYF. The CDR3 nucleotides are TGTGCCAGCAGCTTAGCCCGGGCTGGAAACACCATATATTTT.

CDR3 region: CASNPPGTPYEQYF. The CDR3 bases are TGCGCCAGCAACCCTCCCGGGACACCGTACGAGCAGTACTTC. The chain uses TRBV5-1 and TRBJ2-7, with a possible D match to TRBD1 (6 bases). The V gene's germline CDR1 is SGHRS and CDR2 YFSETQ. There are 14 residues in the CDR3. V was cut by 6 bases and J by 4 bases, with 17 bases left in between.

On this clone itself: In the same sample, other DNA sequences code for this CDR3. Here the CDR3 DNA reads TGCGCCAGCAGCTTTTCGGGGGCCAACGTCCTGACTTTC. Amino acid sequence: CASSFSGANVLTF. The chain couples TRBV5-1 to TRBJ2-6; D uncertain. This CDR3 has 13 amino acids. Per germline, CDR1 SGHRS and CDR2 YFSETQ. V shed 2 bases and J shed 4 bases, with 4 bases lying between them.

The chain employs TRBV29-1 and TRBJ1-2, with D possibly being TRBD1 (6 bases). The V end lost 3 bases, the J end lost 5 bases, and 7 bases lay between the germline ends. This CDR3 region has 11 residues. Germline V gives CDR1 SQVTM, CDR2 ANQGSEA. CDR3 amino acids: CSVDQGYGYTF. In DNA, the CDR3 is TGCAGCGTTGACCAGGGGTATGGCTACACCTTC. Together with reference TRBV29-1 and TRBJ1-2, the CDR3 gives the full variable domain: SAVISQKPSRDICQRGTSLTIQCQVDSQVTMMFWYRQQPGQSLTLIATANQGSEATYESGFVIDKFPISRPNLTFSTLTVSNMSPEDSSIYLCSVDQGYGYTFGSGTRLTVV.

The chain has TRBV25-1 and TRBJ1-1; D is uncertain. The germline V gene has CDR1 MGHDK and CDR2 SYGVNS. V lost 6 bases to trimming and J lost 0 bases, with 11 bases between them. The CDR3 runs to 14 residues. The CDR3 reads CASRSTWLNTEAFF. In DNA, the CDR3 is TGTGCCAGCAGAAGCACATGGTTGAACACTGAAGCTTTCTTT.

The CDR3 loop reads CSASAQQVGAQYF. In DNA form, the CDR3 reads TGCAGTGCTAGTGCCCAGCAGGTGGGGGCCCAGTACTTC. This chain uses TRBV20-1 with TRBJ2-5; D is perhaps TRBD1 or TRBD2 (5 bases each). V was pared by 3 bases and J by 9 bases, with 17 bases between. This CDR3 region has 13 residues. Looked up from germline, CDR1 is DFQATT and CDR2 is SNEGSKA (reference sequence).

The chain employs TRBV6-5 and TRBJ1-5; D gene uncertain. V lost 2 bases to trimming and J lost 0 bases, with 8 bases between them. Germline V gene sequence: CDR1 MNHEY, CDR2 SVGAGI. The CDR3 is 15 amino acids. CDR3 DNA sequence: TGTGCCAGCAGTTACCGCTACAATAGCAATCAGCCCCAGCATTTT. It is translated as CASSYRYNSNQPQHF.

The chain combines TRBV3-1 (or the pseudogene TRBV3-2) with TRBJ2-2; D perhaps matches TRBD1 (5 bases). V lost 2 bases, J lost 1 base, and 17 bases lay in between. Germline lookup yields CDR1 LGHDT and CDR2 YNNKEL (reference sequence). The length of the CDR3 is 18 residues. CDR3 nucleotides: TGTGCCAGCAGCCAATACAAATCAGGGTTAGAGAACACCGGGGAGCTGTTTTTT. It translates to CASSQYKSGLENTGELFF.

CDR3 nucleotide sequence: TGTGCCAGTAGTATAGGGTGGGAGTACACTGAAGCTTTCTTT. Its translation: CASSIGWEYTEAFF. The V and J genes are TRBV19 and TRBJ1-1; D gene unclear. The V end lost 1 base, the J end lost 3 bases, and 9 bases lay between the germline ends. From germline, CDR1 is LNHDA and CDR2 SQIVND (reference sequence). The CDR3 sequence is 14 residues long.